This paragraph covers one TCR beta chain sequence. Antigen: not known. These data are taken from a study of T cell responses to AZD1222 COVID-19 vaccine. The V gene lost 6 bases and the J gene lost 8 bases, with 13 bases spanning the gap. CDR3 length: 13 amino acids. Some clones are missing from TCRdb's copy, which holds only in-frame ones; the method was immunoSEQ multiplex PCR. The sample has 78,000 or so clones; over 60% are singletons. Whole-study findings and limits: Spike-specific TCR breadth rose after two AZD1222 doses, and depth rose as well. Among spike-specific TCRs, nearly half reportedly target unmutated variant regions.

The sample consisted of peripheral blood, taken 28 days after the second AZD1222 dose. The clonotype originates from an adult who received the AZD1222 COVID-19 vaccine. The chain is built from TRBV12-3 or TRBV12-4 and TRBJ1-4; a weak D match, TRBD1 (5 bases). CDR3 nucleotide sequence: TGTGCCAGCAGGAGGGGCGCTGGGGAAAAACTGTTTTTT. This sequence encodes CASRRGAGEKLFF.